The 24 T cell receptor beta chains presented below share a single source sample, sequenced in a study of blood T cells in healthy people across ages. Through a sample-barcoded 5' primer and a J-beta primer mix, a second PCR was run for 7 to 11 cycles. Each CDR3 protein is one row after TCRdb ran MiXCR on the 5' RACE reads. The table lists roughly 2 million distinct CDR3 sequences, 49% of them singletons. Sequenced sample: blood. These receptors all come from a woman in her thirties or forties in good health.

The chain uses TRBV2 and TRBJ1-1; TRBD1 matches at 9 bases. Trimming cost V 4 bases and J 4 bases; bases outside gene matches: 7. Germline CDR1 reads SNHLY; CDR2 reads FYNNEI. The CDR3 contains 15 residues. The CDR3 DNA reads TGTGCCAGCAGTGCACACAGGGGGCTGAGCACTGAAGCTTTCTTT. Protein sequence: CASSAHRGLSTEAFF.

V is TRBV4-3 and J is TRBJ1-5; no reliable D call. The CDR3 covers 14 residues. The V and J ends lost 4 bases and 3 bases respectively, with 10 bases between them. From germline, CDR1 is LGHNA and CDR2 YSLEER. CDR3: CASSRLLANQPQHF. The CDR3 coding sequence is TGCGCCAGCAGCCGGCTTCTGGCCAATCAGCCCCAGCATTTT.

This clonotype has only a few counts. CDR3 protein: CSAKDRGTETQYF. The CDR3 DNA reads as TGCAGTGCTAAGGACAGGGGCACGGAGACCCAGTACTTC. The rearrangement links TRBV20-1 to TRBJ2-5; 9 bases align to TRBD1. The CDR3 runs 13 residues. The junction had 5 bases not matched to a gene; V was cut back by 4 bases and J by 5 bases. The germline gives CDR1 DFQATT, CDR2 SNEGSKA (reference sequence).

The V gene is TRBV7-9, the J gene TRBJ2-4, with 8 bases identical to TRBD1. The germline V gene encodes CDR1 SEHNR and CDR2 FQNEAQ (reference sequence). V gave up 3 bases and J gave up 8 bases; unmatched junction bases: 6. The CDR3 length is 14 residues. Written as DNA, the CDR3 is TGTGCCAGCAGCTTTACAGGGGGAGCGGACATTCAGTACTTC. Its translation is CASSFTGGADIQYF.

V is TRBV5-1 and J is TRBJ2-1; D remains ambiguous. The tail of the sequence fits TRBJ2-7 better, so the J call may be wrong. This CDR3 region has 15 residues. Germline V lookup: CDR1 SGHRS, CDR2 YFSETQ. In nucleotides, the CDR3 is TGCGCCAGCAGCTTAGACCGGGCTCCGTGGGACGAGCAGTACTTC. Residues: CASSLDRAPWDEQYF.

This clonotype was observed a few times. The J gene is TRBJ1-2, the V gene TRBV4-2; D remains ambiguous. Germline V gene sequence: CDR1 LGHNA, CDR2 YNFKEQ. V was clipped by 0 bases and J by 3 bases, with 8 bases between them. CDR3 length: 14 amino acids. The CDR3 DNA is TGTGCCAGCAGCCAAGATCAGGTTGACTATGGCTACACCTTC. As protein: CASSQDQVDYGYTF.

The rearrangement links TRBV4-1 to TRBJ1-3, with a tentative D call TRBD1 (5 bases). The CDR3 totals 17 residues. V was clipped by 6 bases and J by 0 bases, with 18 bases between them. Germline V lookup: CDR1 MGHRA, CDR2 YSYEKL. CDR3 protein: CASRGTKGRYSGNTIYF. The CDR3 bases are TGCGCCAGCAGGGGCACTAAGGGACGATACTCTGGAAACACCATATATTTT.

V and J are TRBV20-1 and TRBJ2-1; tentative D call: TRBD2 (5 bases). This CDR3 comprises 17 residues. The germline CDR1 and CDR2 sequences are DFQATT and SNEGSKA (reference sequence). Between the trimmed V and J ends, which lost 0 bases and 5 bases, there was a span of 20 bases. The CDR3 here is CSARDRMILARDNEQFF. The CDR3 DNA follows: TGCAGTGCTAGAGATCGAATGATTCTAGCAAGGGACAATGAGCAGTTCTTC.

The CDR3 region is CSAPHDREIGQETQYF. CDR3 DNA sequence: TGCAGTGCACCCCACGACAGGGAAATAGGTCAAGAGACCCAGTACTTC. The rearrangement links TRBV20-1 to TRBJ2-5; 7 bases match TRBD1. The CDR3 sequence is 16 residues long. Germline values: CDR1 DFQATT, CDR2 SNEGSKA (reference sequence). V lost 6 bases and J lost 2; bases outside the gene matches: 15.

J is TRBJ1-6 and V is TRBV27; tentatively, D is TRBD1 (6 bases). With 5 bases removed from V and 7 bases from J, the gap between germline ends came to 18 bases. CDR1 is MNHEY, CDR2 SMNVEV, per germline (reference sequence). The CDR3 has 16 residues. The CDR3 here is CASSPTGYVSNSPLHF. DNA of the CDR3: TGTGCCAGCAGTCCCACAGGGTACGTGTCGAATTCACCCCTCCACTTT.

The DNA for the CDR3 is TGCAGCGTCGGGGACGGGGCCTGCGAGCAGTACTTC. This codes for CSVGDGACEQYF. This chain joins TRBV29-1 and TRBJ2-4; D may be TRBD1 or TRBD2 (5 bases each). TRBJ2-7 matches the DNA end more closely, so the J call is doubtful. Germline loops: CDR1 SQVTM, CDR2 ANQGSEA. CDR3 length: 12 amino acids.

The V and J genes are TRBV6-1 and TRBJ2-1, with D tentatively TRBD1 (5 bases). The V end lost 2 bases, the J end lost 13 bases, and 24 bases lay between the germline ends. The CDR3 is made up of 16 amino acids. The germline V gene has CDR1 MNHNS and CDR2 SASEGT. Written as DNA, the CDR3 is TGTGCCAGCAGTGAACCGAGGCGCAGGGTAGTAGAGACCCAGTTCTTC. The encoded protein is CASSEPRRRVVETQFF.

The chain carries TRBV20-1 and TRBJ2-1; possibly TRBD2 for D (6 bases). The V and J ends lost 5 bases and 4 bases respectively, with 15 bases between them. This CDR3 contains 14 residues. The germline gives CDR1 DFQATT, CDR2 SNEGSKA (reference sequence). CDR3 sequence (DNA): TGCAGTGCTGACGCGGGCCGGGGGTACAATGAGCAGTTCTTC. Translated: CSADAGRGYNEQFF.

This clonotype was seen more than once but under ten times. The CDR3 reads CASSRNRGPSYEQYF. The CDR3, as DNA: TGTGCCAGCAGTCGTAACAGGGGGCCCTCCTACGAGCAGTACTTC. The chain links TRBV6-2 or TRBV6-3 to TRBJ2-7, with TRBD1 matching 9 bases. The germline V gene has CDR1 MNHEY and CDR2 SVGEGT. CDR3 length: 15 residues. V gave up 5 bases and J gave up 0 bases; unmatched junction bases: 5.

There are a few counts of this clonotype. V usage is TRBV29-1 and J usage is TRBJ2-6; D call uncertain. CDR3 size: 16 residues. Deletions cut 7 bases from V and 0 bases from J, with 16 bases between. Germline V lookup: CDR1 SQVTM, CDR2 ANQGSEA. Written as DNA, the CDR3 is TGCAGCGCGTTGATGGTGTGGGGCTCTGGGGCCAACGTCCTGACTTTC. The encoded protein is CSALMVWGSGANVLTF.

This chain uses TRBV7-2 with TRBJ2-3; 11 positions agree with TRBD2. The CDR3 spans 18 residues. Germline CDR1 and CDR2: SGHTA and FQGNSA. With V trimmed by 1 base and J by 8 bases, 14 bases remained unmatched. The CDR3 region is CASSLELLAGVKVTTQYF. As DNA, the CDR3 is TGTGCCAGCAGCTTAGAGTTACTAGCGGGGGTTAAGGTGACTACGCAGTATTTT.

The gene calls are TRBV7-9 and TRBJ1-6, with D unresolved. In germline, CDR1 is SEHNR, CDR2 FQNEAQ (reference sequence). The CDR3 is 16 residues long. Trimming cost V 1 base and J 7 bases, with 14 bases left between them. The CDR3 region is CASSLVLAILNSPLHF. In DNA, the CDR3 is TGTGCCAGCAGCTTAGTTTTGGCGATACTAAATTCACCCCTCCACTTT.

The V and J genes are TRBV27 and TRBJ2-5; D may be TRBD2 (6 bases). Trimming left V 1 base short and J 1 base short, with 13 bases between. The CDR3 runs to 16 residues. Germline assignment: CDR1 MNHEY and CDR2 SMNVEV (reference sequence). CDR3: CASSLLGGSLQETQYF. Here the CDR3 DNA reads TGTGCCAGCAGTTTATTGGGGGGTTCCCTCCAAGAGACCCAGTACTTC.

V and J are TRBV5-1 and TRBJ1-2; D is undetermined. The CDR3 length is 14 residues. Between the trimmed V and J ends, which lost 0 bases and 3 bases, there was a span of 9 bases. The germline gives CDR1 SGHRS, CDR2 YFSETQ. CDR3 nucleotides: TGCGCCAGCAGCTTGGGGCCGGAGGACTATGGCTACACCTTC. It translates to CASSLGPEDYGYTF.

V gene TRBV24-1 combines with J gene TRBJ2-1, with D hard to call. There are 15 residues in the CDR3. Between the trimmed V and J ends, which lost 4 bases and 2 bases, there was a span of 11 bases. CDR1 and CDR2 from the germline V gene are KGHDR and SFDVKD. The CDR3 loop reads CATSEPDKPYNEQFF. CDR3 DNA sequence: TGTGCCACCAGTGAACCCGACAAACCCTACAATGAGCAGTTCTTC.

This clonotype was seen a few times. The genes are TRBV28 and TRBJ2-7; D is undetermined. This CDR3 region has 14 residues. Per germline, CDR1 MDHEN and CDR2 SYDVKM. V lost 3 bases to trimming and J lost 0 bases, with 9 bases between them. The chain's CDR3 is CASSFERSSYEQYF. The CDR3 DNA reads as TGTGCCAGCAGTTTTGAGAGGAGCTCCTACGAGCAGTACTTC.

The chain joins TRBV5-6 to TRBJ1-1; 10 bases map to TRBD1. The CDR3 is 14 amino acids. Trimming cost V 5 bases and J 4 bases; bases outside gene matches: 5. From germline, CDR1 is SGHDT and CDR2 YYEEEE. The chain's CDR3 is CASSFGQGGTEAFF. The CDR3 DNA reads TGTGCCAGCAGTTTTGGACAGGGGGGCACTGAAGCTTTCTTT.

CDR3 in DNA: TGCAGTGCTAGATTCGGCGGGGGGGCCTTGGAGACCCAGTACTTC. Its protein is CSARFGGGALETQYF. This chain connects TRBV20-1 to TRBJ2-5, with 9 bases aligning to TRBD2. Germline CDR1 and CDR2: DFQATT and SNEGSKA (reference sequence). This CDR3 is built from 15 residues. Trimming cost V 2 bases and J 5 bases; bases outside gene matches: 9.

This chain uses TRBV5-1 with TRBJ2-5; D perhaps matches TRBD1 (7 bases). This CDR3 region has 14 residues. Per germline, CDR1 SGHRS and CDR2 YFSETQ. V lost 4 bases, J lost 5 bases, and 15 bases lay in between. This CDR3 is CASSEQQGRETQYF. The CDR3 nucleotides read TGCGCCAGCAGCGAGCAACAGGGGAGGGAGACCCAGTACTTC.